Presented here are 19 T cell receptor beta chains from one specimen sequenced in a study of OX40 agonist ivuxolimab in advanced cancers. The data were produced by immunoSEQ multiplex PCR, yet TCRdb's version contains in-frame clones alone and is incomplete. The table has 60,000 to 100,000 clones, about 90% seen once; the top ten hold 0.45% to 0.65%. The sequences come from CD4+ or CD8+ T cells sorted from blood, collected in a trial of the OX40 agonist ivuxolimab. These receptors were collected from an adult with an advanced solid tumor such as melanoma, head and neck, liver or kidney cancer.

This chain connects TRBV30 to TRBJ1-3, with unresolved D. Trimming took 3 bases from V and 2 from J, leaving 11 bases between them. The CDR3 sequence is 14 residues long. Germline CDR1 GTSNPN, CDR2 SVGIG (reference sequence). This CDR3 is CAWRTGGAGNTIYF. CDR3 bases: TGTGCCTGGAGAACGGGCGGGGCTGGAAACACCATATATTTT. Combining the CDR3 with reference TRBV30 and TRBJ1-3 gives the whole variable domain SQTIHQWPATLVQPVGSPLSLECTVEGTSNPNLYWYRQAAGRGLQLLFYSVGIGQISSEVPQNLSASRPQDRQFILSSKKLLLSDSGFYLCAWRTGGAGNTIYFGEGSWLTVV.

This clone came up a few times. The chain has TRBV20-1 and TRBJ1-1; 7 bases agree with TRBD1. Germline assignment: CDR1 DFQATT and CDR2 SNEGSKA (reference sequence). The CDR3 contains 11 residues. Trimming took 6 bases from V and 6 from J; bases not matched to a gene: 4. CDR3 DNA: TGCAGTGCAGCCGGGACAGCTGAAGCTTTCTTT. It yields the protein CSAAGTAEAFF.

The chain recombines TRBV2 with TRBJ2-7, with 8 bases fitting TRBD2. The CDR3 loop spans 13 amino acids. Trimming cost V 7 bases and J 3 bases; bases outside gene matches: 5. From germline, CDR1 is SNHLY and CDR2 FYNNEI. CDR3 protein: CASTAGTSYEQYF. The CDR3 nucleotides are TGTGCCAGCACTGCCGGGACTAGCTACGAGCAGTACTTC.

The chain carries TRBV7-2 and TRBJ2-7; D possibly uses TRBD1 or TRBD2 (6 bases each). The germline V gene encodes CDR1 SGHTA and CDR2 FQGNSA. V was clipped by 5 bases and J by 4 bases, with 18 bases between them. This CDR3 has 15 amino acids. CDR3: CASSRTGPGTYEQYF. The CDR3 region has the DNA TGTGCCAGCAGCCGAACAGGGCCTGGGACTTACGAGCAGTACTTC.

This clone is classed as medium-sized. The chain joins TRBV6-6 to TRBJ2-5; no clear D. Germline V gene lookup returns CDR1 MNHNY and CDR2 SVGAGI (reference sequence). Trimming stripped 5 bases from V and 2 bases from J, with 3 bases between. There are 11 residues in the CDR3. CDR3 protein: CASSEQETQYF. DNA of the CDR3: TGTGCCAGCAGTGAGCAAGAGACCCAGTACTTC.

This clone was observed once. This chain connects TRBV18 to TRBJ1-1; tentatively, D is TRBD1 (5 bases). V was clipped by 8 bases and J by 13 bases, with 20 bases between them. Germline V gives CDR1 KGHSH, CDR2 LQKENI. The CDR3 contains 12 residues. This chain's CDR3 is CASRYGGGLLFF. CDR3 in DNA: TGTGCCAGCCGATACGGGGGGGGTCTCCTTTTCTTT.

This rearrangement joins TRBV4-3 to TRBJ2-1; possible D gene TRBD1, 5 bases. Looked up from germline, CDR1 is LGHNA and CDR2 is YSLEER. Between the trimmed V and J ends, which lost 4 bases and 9 bases, there was a span of 7 bases. The CDR3 is 11 amino acids. CDR3: CASSRQGEQFF. Written as DNA, the CDR3 is TGCGCCAGCAGCCGGCAGGGTGAGCAGTTCTTC.

The chain carries TRBV6-1 and TRBJ2-1; D possibly corresponds to TRBD1 (6 bases). Germline V gene data show CDR1 as MNHNS and CDR2 as SASEGT. V was trimmed by 6 bases and J by 9 bases, leaving 21 bases between them. The CDR3 has 15 residues. The CDR3 protein is CASSLQGIARGEQFF. The CDR3 region has the DNA TGTGCCAGCAGCCTCCAGGGTATAGCCAGGGGTGAGCAGTTCTTC.

The chain recombines TRBV13 with TRBJ2-5; the D is unclear. Germline CDR1 is PRHDT and CDR2 is FYEKMQ (reference sequence). The CDR3 covers 13 residues. The ends were cut back, 5 bases at V and 5 bases at J, with 12 bases in the middle. CDR3 loop: CASSPRPMETQYF. As DNA, the CDR3 is TGTGCCAGCAGCCCCCGACCCATGGAGACCCAGTACTTC.

The V gene is TRBV4-1, the J gene TRBJ2-1, with 12 bases that match TRBD2. The CDR3 consists of 18 residues. V was clipped by 0 bases and J by 1 base; unmatched bases: 4. Germline CDR1 is MGHRA and CDR2 is YSYEKL. CDR3 sequence: CASSQDPLAGGSYNEQFF. The CDR3, as DNA: TGCGCCAGCAGCCAAGATCCGCTAGCGGGAGGGTCCTACAATGAGCAGTTCTTC.

J is TRBJ2-1 and V is TRBV11-2, with TRBD2 matching 15 bases. Germline CDR1 is SGHAT and CDR2 is FQNNGV. V dropped 3 bases and J dropped 9; count of bases not matched to a gene: 12. The CDR3 totals 18 residues. In nucleotides, the CDR3 is TGTGCCAGCAGCTTGTCGGGACTAGCGGGAGGACAGCCCGGTGAGCAGTTCTTC. The encoded protein is CASSLSGLAGGQPGEQFF.

This chain joins TRBV19 and TRBJ2-5; D tentatively reads TRBD1 or TRBD2 (5 bases each). With 10 bases removed from V and 1 base from J, the gap between germline ends came to 19 bases. The length of the CDR3 is 15 residues. Germline CDR1 is LNHDA and CDR2 is SQIVND (reference sequence). The CDR3 bases are TGTGCCATCCCCGGGGCCGTTGGGTTCCAAGAGACCCAGTACTTC. Its protein is CAIPGAVGFQETQYF. The full variable domain, with the rest looked up from reference TRBV19 and TRBJ2-5, is DGGITQSPKYLFRKEGQNVTLSCEQNLNHDAMYWYRQDPGQGLRLIYYSQIVNDFQKGDIAEGYSVSREKKESFPLTVTSAQKNPTAFYLCAIPGAVGFQETQYFGPGTRLLVL.

The rearrangement uses TRBV25-1 and TRBJ2-2, with no clear D. Looked up from germline, CDR1 is MGHDK and CDR2 is SYGVNS. The CDR3 has 12 amino acids. Trimming cost V 7 bases and J 5 bases, with 8 bases left between them. The CDR3 reads CASTEWTGELFF. The CDR3 DNA is TGTGCCAGCACCGAGTGGACCGGGGAGCTGTTTTTT. Filled out from reference TRBV25-1 and TRBJ2-2, the complete variable domain reads EADIYQTPRYLVIGTGKKITLECSQTMGHDKMYWYQQDPGMELHLIHYSYGVNSTEKGDLSSESTVSRIRTEHFPLTLESARPSHTSQYLCASTEWTGELFFGEGSRLTVL.

This clone appeared a few times. This sequence joins TRBV7-9 and TRBJ1-1, with D possibly being TRBD1 (5 bases). Between the trimmed V and J ends, which lost 1 base and 6 bases, there was a span of 12 bases. The CDR3 loop spans 14 amino acids. Per the germline V gene, CDR1 is SEHNR and CDR2 is FQNEAQ (reference sequence). Here the CDR3 reads CASSLGRDAAEAFF. The CDR3, as DNA: TGTGCCAGCAGCTTAGGCAGGGACGCTGCTGAAGCTTTCTTT.

The chain couples TRBV11-3 to TRBJ2-5, with D possibly being TRBD2 (7 bases). The V end was cut by 5 bases, the J end by 5 bases, with 21 bases between. The germline V gene has CDR1 SGHNT and CDR2 YENEEA. This CDR3 spans 16 amino acids. CDR3 in DNA: TGTGCCAGCAGCCTTTTCCTTGCGGAGGGGGGGGAGACCCAGTACTTC. It codes for CASSLFLAEGGETQYF.

This chain links TRBV25-1 with TRBJ2-7; 7 bases agree with TRBD1. The germline CDR1 and CDR2 sequences are MGHDK and SYGVNS. V lost 5 bases to trimming and J lost 3 bases; unmatched junction nucleotides: 10. CDR3 size: 15 residues. CDR3 DNA: TGTGCCAGCAGTCCCTTCAACAGGGGCAGCTACGAGCAGTACTTC. Translating it yields CASSPFNRGSYEQYF.

CDR3 amino acids: CASSPGRGVGNEQFF. The CDR3 DNA sequence: TGCGCCAGCAGCCCCGGGAGGGGAGTTGGTAATGAGCAGTTCTTC. The chain employs TRBV5-1 and TRBJ2-1; 8 nucleotides line up with TRBD2. There are 15 residues in the CDR3. Germline V gene data show CDR1 as SGHRS and CDR2 as YFSETQ. The junction had 10 bases not matched to a gene; V was cut back by 4 bases and J by 7 bases.

The V gene is TRBV28, the J gene TRBJ1-1; D remains ambiguous. CDR3 length: 14 residues. V lost 3 bases, J lost 6 bases, and 14 bases lay in between. Germline V lookup: CDR1 MDHEN, CDR2 SYDVKM. CDR3 DNA sequence: TGTGCCAGCAGTTTTTCCTCGGGGTTAGCTGAAGCTTTCTTT. Its translation is CASSFSSGLAEAFF.

This chain uses TRBV11-2 with TRBJ2-1; TRBD2 agrees at 8 bases. Unmatched junction bases numbered 5, after V lost 6 bases and J lost 4 bases. Germline V gene sequence: CDR1 SGHAT, CDR2 FQNNGV. This CDR3 contains 14 residues. CDR3 region: CASSLAGRYNEQFF. In nucleotides, the CDR3 is TGTGCCAGCAGTCTAGCGGGCCGATACAATGAGCAGTTCTTC. Together with reference TRBV11-2 and TRBJ2-1, the CDR3 gives the full variable domain: EAGVAQSPRYKIIEKRQSVAFWCNPISGHATLYWYQQILGQGPKLLIQFQNNGVVDDSQLPKDRFSAERLKGVDSTLKIQPAKLEDSAVYLCASSLAGRYNEQFFGPGTRLTVL.